The TCR beta chain under discussion was sequenced for a study of blood T cells in healthy people across ages. A sample-barcoded 5' primer and a J-beta primer mix were used in a second PCR of roughly 6 to 11 cycles. Each of the samples gave a minimum of 2.5 million paired-end reads that contained CDR3. One entry per CDR3 protein, called by TCRdb with MiXCR from the 5' RACE reads. The table lists over 1.5 million distinct CDR3 sequences, about 49% of them singletons. Total RNA extraction produced at least 6 micrograms (per sample) for the study. The table lists this clonotype with a few counts. Its antigen is not known. Study results and limitations: Estimates based on one million T cells were treated as lower bounds.

CDR1 is SQVTM, CDR2 ANQGSEA, per germline. Trimming removed 4 bases from V and 2 bases from J; junction bases left unmatched: 8. The CDR3 has 15 amino acids. J is TRBJ1-5 and V is TRBV29-1; 7 bases are a match to TRBD1. The receptor comes from a woman aged 40 to 50 in good health. Sequencing was carried out using blood. The CDR3 protein is CSVVPEGAGNQPQHF. The DNA for the CDR3 is TGCAGCGTTGTCCCGGAGGGGGCTGGCAATCAGCCCCAGCATTTT.